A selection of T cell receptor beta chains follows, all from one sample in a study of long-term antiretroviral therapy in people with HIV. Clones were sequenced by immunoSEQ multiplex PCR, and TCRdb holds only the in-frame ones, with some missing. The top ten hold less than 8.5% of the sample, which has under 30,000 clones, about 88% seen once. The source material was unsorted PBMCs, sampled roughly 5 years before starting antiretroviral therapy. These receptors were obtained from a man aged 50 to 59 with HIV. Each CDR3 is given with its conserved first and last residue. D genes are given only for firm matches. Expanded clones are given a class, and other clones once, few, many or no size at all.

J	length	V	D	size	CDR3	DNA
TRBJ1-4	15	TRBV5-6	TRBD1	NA	CASSLRQGASEKLFF	TGTGCCAGCAGCTTGCGACAGGGGGCTAGTGAAAAACTGTTTTTT
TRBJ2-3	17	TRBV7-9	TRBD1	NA	CASSTSVGQGFTDTQYF	TGTGCCAGCAGCACTAGCGTTGGACAGGGGTTCACAGATACGCAGTATTTT
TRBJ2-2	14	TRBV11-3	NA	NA	CASSLRGGIGELFF	TGTGCCAGCAGCTTAAGGGGAGGTATCGGGGAGCTGTTTTTT
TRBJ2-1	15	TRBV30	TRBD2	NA	CAWSGGTTYYNEQFF	TGTGCCTGGAGTGGCGGGACTACCTACTACAATGAGCAGTTCTTC
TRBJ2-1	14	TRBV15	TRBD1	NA	CATSRTGGNNEQFF	TGTGCCACCAGCAGGACAGGGGGAAACAATGAGCAGTTCTTC
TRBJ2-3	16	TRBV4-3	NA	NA	CASSQDRSGSTDTQYF	TGCGCCAGCAGCCAAGATCGAAGCGGATCCACAGATACGCAGTATTTT
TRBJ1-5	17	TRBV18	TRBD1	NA	CASSPWAGGRGNQPQHF	TGTGCCAGCTCACCTTGGGCAGGGGGTCGGGGCAATCAGCCCCAGCATTTT
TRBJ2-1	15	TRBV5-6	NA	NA	CASSLWRAGEDEQFF	TGTGCCAGCAGCTTATGGAGGGCAGGGGAAGATGAGCAGTTCTTC
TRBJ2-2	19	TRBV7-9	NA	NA	CASSLARGRISPNTGELFF	TGTGCCAGCAGCTTAGCAAGGGGCCGCATCTCCCCGAACACCGGGGAGCTGTTTTTT
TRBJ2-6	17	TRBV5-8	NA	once	CASSLIGFDSGANVLTF	TGTGCCAGCAGCTTGATAGGGTTTGACTCTGGGGCCAACGTCCTGACTTTC
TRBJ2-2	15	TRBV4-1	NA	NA	CASSQAGQNTGELFF	TGCGCCAGCAGCCAAGCCGGACAAAACACCGGGGAGCTGTTTTTT
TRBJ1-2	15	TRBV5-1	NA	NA	CASSFDGTGGTRYTF	TGCGCCAGCAGCTTTGATGGCACCGGGGGGACTCGCTACACCTTC
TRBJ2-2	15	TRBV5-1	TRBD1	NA	CASSLFGQGTGELFF	TGCGCCAGCAGCTTGTTTGGACAGGGTACCGGGGAGCTGTTTTTT
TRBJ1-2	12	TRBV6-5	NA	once	CAAVSWAKRYTF	TGTGCCGCGGTCTCATGGGCAAAGAGATACACCTTC
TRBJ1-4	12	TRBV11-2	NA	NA	CASSLVGEKLFF	TGTGCCAGCAGCTTAGTTGGGGAAAAACTGTTTTTT
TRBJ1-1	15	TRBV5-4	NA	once	CASSSKTEPNTEAFF	TGTGCCAGCAGCTCTAAGACAGAACCGAACACTGAAGCTTTCTTT
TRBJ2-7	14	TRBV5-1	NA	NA	CASSAHRPSYEQYF	TGCGCCAGCAGCGCCCACAGGCCATCCTACGAGCAGTACTTC
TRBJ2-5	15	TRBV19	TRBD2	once	CASSDTSSGSETQYF	TGTGCCAGTAGCGACACTTCTAGCGGGAGCGAGACCCAGTACTTC
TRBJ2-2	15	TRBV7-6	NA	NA	CASSAWGTNTGELFF	TGTGCCAGCAGCGCCTGGGGGACTAACACCGGGGAGCTGTTTTTT
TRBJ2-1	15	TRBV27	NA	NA	CASSLGQAWGHEQFF	TGTGCCAGCAGTCTGGGTCAGGCCTGGGGGCATGAGCAGTTCTTC
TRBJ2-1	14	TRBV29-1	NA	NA	CSVVGTETYNEQFF	TGCAGCGTTGTAGGGACGGAGACCTACAATGAGCAGTTCTTC
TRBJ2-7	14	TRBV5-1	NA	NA	CASSSDTNSYEQYF	TGCGCCAGCAGCTCGGACACGAACTCCTACGAGCAGTACTTC
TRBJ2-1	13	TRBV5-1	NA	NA	CASSRGPGDEQFF	TGCGCCAGCAGCCGGGGCCCCGGCGATGAGCAGTTCTTC
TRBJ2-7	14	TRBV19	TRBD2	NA	CATREGRQDNEQYF	TGTGCCACCCGGGAGGGGCGACAGGATAACGAGCAGTACTTC
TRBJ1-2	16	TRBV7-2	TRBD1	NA	CASSLAGRGANYGYTF	TGTGCCAGCAGCTTAGCGGGCAGGGGGGCTAACTATGGCTACACCTTC
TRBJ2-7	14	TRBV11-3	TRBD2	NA	CASSLSGGADEQYF	TGTGCCAGCAGCTTAAGCGGGGGGGCGGACGAGCAGTACTTC
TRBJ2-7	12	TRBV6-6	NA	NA	CASRRMSYEQYF	TGTGCCAGCAGGCGCATGTCCTACGAGCAGTACTTC
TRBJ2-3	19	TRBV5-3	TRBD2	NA	CARSLARTSGGGPLDTQYF	TGTGCCAGAAGCTTGGCTCGTACTAGCGGGGGGGGGCCCTTGGATACGCAGTATTTT
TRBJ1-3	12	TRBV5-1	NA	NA	CASSLEGNTIYF	TGCGCCAGCAGCTTGGAGGGAAACACCATATATTTT
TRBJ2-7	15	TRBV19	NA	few	CASSTKWQGDYEQYF	TGTGCCAGTAGTACGAAGTGGCAGGGAGACTACGAGCAGTACTTC
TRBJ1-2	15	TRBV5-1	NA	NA	CASSPVHRKNYGYTF	TGCGCCAGCAGCCCCGTCCACAGGAAAAACTATGGCTACACCTTC
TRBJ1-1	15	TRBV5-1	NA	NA	CASSFDPGGNTEAFF	TGCGCCAGCAGCTTCGACCCTGGGGGGAACACTGAAGCTTTCTTT
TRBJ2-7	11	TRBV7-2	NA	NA	CASSSYYEQYF	TGTGCCAGCAGCTCTTACTACGAGCAGTACTTC
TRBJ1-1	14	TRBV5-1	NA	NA	CASSFRVGDTEAFF	TGCGCCAGCAGCTTCAGGGTCGGGGACACTGAAGCTTTCTTT
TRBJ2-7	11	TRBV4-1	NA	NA	CASSPVWEQYF	TGCGCCAGCAGCCCCGTCTGGGAGCAGTACTTC
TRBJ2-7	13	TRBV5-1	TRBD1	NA	CASSYGQGYEQYF	TGCGCCAGCAGCTATGGACAGGGGTACGAGCAGTACTTC